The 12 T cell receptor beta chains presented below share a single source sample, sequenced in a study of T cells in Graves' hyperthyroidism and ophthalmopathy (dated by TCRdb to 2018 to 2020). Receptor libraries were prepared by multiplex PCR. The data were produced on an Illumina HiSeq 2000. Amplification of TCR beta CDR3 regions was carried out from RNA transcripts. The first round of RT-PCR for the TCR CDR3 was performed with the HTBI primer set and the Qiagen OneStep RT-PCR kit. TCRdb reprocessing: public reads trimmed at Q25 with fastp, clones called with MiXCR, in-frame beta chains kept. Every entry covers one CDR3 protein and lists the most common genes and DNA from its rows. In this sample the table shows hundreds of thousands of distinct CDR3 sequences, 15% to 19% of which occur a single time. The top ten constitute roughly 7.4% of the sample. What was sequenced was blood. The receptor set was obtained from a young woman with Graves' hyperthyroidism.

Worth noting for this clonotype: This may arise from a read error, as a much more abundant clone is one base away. The CDR3 DNA follows: TGTGCCAGCAGCGCCGGGACAGGGGTATCCTACAATGGGCAGTTCTTC. The encoded protein is CASSAGTGVSYNGQFF. The J gene is TRBJ2-1, the V gene TRBV7-8; 10 bases align to TRBD1. This CDR3 comprises 16 residues. Germline V lookup: CDR1 SGHVS, CDR2 FQNEAQ. The variable domain in full, with the rest retrieved from reference TRBV7-8 and TRBJ2-1, is GAGVSQSPRYKVAKRGQDVALRCDPISGHVSLFWYQQALGQGPEFLTYFQNEAQLDKSGLPSDRFFAERPEGSVSTLKIQRTQQEDSAVYLCASSAGTGVSYNGQFFGPGTRLTVL.

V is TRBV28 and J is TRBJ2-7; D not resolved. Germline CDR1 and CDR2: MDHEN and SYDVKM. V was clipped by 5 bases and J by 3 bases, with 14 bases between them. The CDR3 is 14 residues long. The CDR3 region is CASSAHQWLYEQYF. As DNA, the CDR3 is TGTGCCAGCAGTGCCCACCAGTGGCTCTACGAGCAGTACTTC.

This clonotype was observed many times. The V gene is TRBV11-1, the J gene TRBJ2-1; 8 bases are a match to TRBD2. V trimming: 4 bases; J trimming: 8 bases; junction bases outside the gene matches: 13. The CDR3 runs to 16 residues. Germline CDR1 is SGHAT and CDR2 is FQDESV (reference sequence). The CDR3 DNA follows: TGTGCCAGCAGCTCGTACACTAGCGGCCTAGGGGATGAGCAGTTCTTC. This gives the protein CASSSYTSGLGDEQFF.

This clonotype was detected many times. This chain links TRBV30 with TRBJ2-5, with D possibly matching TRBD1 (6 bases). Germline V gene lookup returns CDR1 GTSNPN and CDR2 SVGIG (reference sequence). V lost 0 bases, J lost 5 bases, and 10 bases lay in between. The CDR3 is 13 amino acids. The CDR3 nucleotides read TGTGCCTGGAGTGTAGGGGGTGGTGAGACCCAGTACTTC. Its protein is CAWSVGGGETQYF.

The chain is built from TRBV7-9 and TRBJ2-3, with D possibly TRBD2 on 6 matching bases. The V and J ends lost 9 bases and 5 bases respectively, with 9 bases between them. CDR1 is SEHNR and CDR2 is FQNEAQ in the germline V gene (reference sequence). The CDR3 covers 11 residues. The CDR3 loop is CASLGLDTQYF. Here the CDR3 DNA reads TGTGCCAGTTTGGGACTAGATACGCAGTATTTT.

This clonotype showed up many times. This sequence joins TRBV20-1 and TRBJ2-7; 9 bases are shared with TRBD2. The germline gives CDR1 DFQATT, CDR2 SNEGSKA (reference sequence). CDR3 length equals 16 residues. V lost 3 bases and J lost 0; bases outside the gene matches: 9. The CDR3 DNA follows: TGCAGTGCTAGGTCATTTAGCGGGGGTCACTCCTACGAGCAGTACTTC. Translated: CSARSFSGGHSYEQYF.

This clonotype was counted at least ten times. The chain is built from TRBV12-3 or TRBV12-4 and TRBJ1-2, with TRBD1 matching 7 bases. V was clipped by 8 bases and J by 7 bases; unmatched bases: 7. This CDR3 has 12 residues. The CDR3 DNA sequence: TGTGCCAGCGCCAGGGGGTCGTCTGGCTACACCTTC. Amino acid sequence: CASARGSSGYTF.

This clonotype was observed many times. CDR3 coding DNA: TGTGCCAGTAGTATAGATAGGGGACTACCGTCCTACAATGAGCAGTTCTTC. Protein product: CASSIDRGLPSYNEQFF. The chain is built from TRBV19 and TRBJ2-1; TRBD2 aligns across 7 bases. CDR3 length: 17 residues. V gave up 0 bases and J gave up 1 base; unmatched junction bases: 6. CDR1 is LNHDA and CDR2 is SQIVND in the germline V gene (reference sequence).

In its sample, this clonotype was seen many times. CDR3 residues: CASSFSTAKSTYEQYF. The CDR3 bases are TGCGCCAGCAGCTTTTCGACGGCTAAATCGACCTACGAGCAGTACTTC. J is TRBJ2-7 and V is TRBV5-1; D is unresolved. Trimming stripped 2 bases from V and 2 bases from J, with 17 bases between. CDR1 SGHRS and CDR2 YFSETQ come from the germline V gene. This CDR3 has 16 amino acids.

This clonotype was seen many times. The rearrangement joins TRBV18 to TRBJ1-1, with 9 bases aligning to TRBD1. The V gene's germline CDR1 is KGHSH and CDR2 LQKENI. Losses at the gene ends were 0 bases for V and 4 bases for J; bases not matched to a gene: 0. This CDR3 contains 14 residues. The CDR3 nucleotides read TGTGCCAGCTCACCACCGGGACAGGGCACTGAAGCTTTCTTT. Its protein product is CASSPPGQGTEAFF.

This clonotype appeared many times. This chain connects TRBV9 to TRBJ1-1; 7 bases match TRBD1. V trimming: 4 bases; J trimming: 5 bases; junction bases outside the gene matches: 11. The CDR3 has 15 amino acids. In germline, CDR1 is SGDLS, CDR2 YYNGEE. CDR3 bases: TGTGCCAGCAGCAATGAGGGGGCCCGAAGGACTGAAGCTTTCTTT. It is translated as CASSNEGARRTEAFF.

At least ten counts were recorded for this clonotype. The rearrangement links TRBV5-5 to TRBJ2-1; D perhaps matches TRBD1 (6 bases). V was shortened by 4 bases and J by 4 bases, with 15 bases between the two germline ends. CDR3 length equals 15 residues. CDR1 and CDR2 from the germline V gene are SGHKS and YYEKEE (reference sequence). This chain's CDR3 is CASSLTGTQYNEQFF. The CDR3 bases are TGTGCCAGCAGCCTGACCGGGACACAATACAATGAGCAGTTCTTC.